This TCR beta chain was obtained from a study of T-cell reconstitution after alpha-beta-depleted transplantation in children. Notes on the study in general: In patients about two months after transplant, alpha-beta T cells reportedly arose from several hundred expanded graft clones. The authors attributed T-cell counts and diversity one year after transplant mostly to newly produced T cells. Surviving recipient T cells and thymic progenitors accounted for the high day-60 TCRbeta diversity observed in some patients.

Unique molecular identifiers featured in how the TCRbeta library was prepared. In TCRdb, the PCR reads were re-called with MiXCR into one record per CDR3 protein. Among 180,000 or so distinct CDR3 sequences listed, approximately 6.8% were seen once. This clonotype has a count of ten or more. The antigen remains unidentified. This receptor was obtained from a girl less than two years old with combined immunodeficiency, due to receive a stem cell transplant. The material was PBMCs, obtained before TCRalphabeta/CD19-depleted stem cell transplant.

The CDR3: CASSLGNSGGVLFF. In nucleotides, the CDR3 is TGTGCCAGCAGCCTGGGGAATAGCGGGGGGGTCCTGTTCTTC. The rearrangement uses TRBV7-2 and TRBJ2-1, with 11 nucleotides matching TRBD2. With V trimmed by 5 bases and J by 15 bases, 12 bases remained unmatched. Germline values: CDR1 SGHTA, CDR2 FQGNSA. CDR3 length: 14 amino acids.